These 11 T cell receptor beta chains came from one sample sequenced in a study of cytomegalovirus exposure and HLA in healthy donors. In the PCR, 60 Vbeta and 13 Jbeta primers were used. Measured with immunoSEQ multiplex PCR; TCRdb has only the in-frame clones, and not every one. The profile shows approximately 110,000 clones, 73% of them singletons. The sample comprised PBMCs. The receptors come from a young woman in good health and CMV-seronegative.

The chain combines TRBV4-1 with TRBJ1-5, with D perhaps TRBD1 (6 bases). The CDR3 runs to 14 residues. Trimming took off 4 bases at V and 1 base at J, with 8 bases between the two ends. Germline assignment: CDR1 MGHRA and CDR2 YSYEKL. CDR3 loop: CASSLGQSNQPQHF. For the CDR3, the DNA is TGCGCCAGCAGCCTAGGACAGAGCAATCAGCCCCAGCATTTT.

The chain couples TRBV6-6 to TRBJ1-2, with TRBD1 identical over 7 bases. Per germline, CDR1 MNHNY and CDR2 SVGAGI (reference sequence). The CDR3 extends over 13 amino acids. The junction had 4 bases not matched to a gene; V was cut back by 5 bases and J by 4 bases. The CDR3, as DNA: TGTGCCAGCAGTGCCGACAGGGCCTATGGCTACACCTTC. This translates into CASSADRAYGYTF.

This CDR3 is CASSLEGYEQYF. DNA for the CDR3: TGCGCCAGCAGCTTGGAGGGGTACGAGCAGTACTTC. This chain joins TRBV5-1 and TRBJ2-7; D is perhaps TRBD1 (5 bases). Trimming pared 0 bases from V and 4 bases from J, leaving 5 bases between. The germline gives CDR1 SGHRS, CDR2 YFSETQ. The length of the CDR3 is 12 residues.

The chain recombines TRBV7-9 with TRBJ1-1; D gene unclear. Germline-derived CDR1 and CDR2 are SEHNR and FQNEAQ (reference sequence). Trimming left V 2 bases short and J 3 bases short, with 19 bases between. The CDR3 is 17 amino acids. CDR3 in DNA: TGTGCCAGCAGCTTATCGTGGACGGGGAACTACTACACTGAAGCTTTCTTT. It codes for CASSLSWTGNYYTEAFF.

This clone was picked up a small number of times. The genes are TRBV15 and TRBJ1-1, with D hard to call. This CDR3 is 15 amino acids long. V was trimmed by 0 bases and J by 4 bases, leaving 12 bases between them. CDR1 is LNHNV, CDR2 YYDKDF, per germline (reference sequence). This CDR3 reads CATSRDRRGSTEAFF. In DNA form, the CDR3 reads TGTGCCACCAGCAGAGATCGTCGAGGCAGCACTGAAGCTTTCTTT.

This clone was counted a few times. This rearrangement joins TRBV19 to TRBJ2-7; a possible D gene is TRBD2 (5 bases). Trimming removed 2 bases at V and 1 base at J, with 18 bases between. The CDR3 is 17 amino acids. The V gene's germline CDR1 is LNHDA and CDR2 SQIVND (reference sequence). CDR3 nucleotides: TGTGCCAGTAGTATAATCCTGTTGAGGGAGACGTCCTACGAGCAGTACTTC. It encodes CASSIILLRETSYEQYF.

Here the CDR3 reads CASSLLFSGGPQDTQYF. The DNA for the CDR3 is TGTGCCAGCAGCCTCCTATTTAGCGGGGGCCCCCAGGATACGCAGTATTTT. The chain links TRBV7-9 to TRBJ2-3, with 9 positions matching TRBD2. V dropped 5 bases and J dropped 6; count of bases not matched to a gene: 15. Germline-derived CDR1 and CDR2 are SEHNR and FQNEAQ (reference sequence). The CDR3 runs to 17 residues.

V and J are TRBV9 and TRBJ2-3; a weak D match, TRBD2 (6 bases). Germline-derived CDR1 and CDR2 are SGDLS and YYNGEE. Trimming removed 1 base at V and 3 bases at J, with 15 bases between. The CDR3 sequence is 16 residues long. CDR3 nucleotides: TGTGCCAGCAGCGTAAGAAGCGGGCGAGGTACAGATACGCAGTATTTT. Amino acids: CASSVRSGRGTDTQYF.

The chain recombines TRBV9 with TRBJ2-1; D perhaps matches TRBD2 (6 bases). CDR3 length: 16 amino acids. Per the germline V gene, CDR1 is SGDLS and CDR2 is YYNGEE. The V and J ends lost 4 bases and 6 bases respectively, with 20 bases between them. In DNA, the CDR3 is TGTGCCAGCAGCCCCCCCTTCGGCGGGGCCTTCAATGAGCAGTTCTTC. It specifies CASSPPFGGAFNEQFF.

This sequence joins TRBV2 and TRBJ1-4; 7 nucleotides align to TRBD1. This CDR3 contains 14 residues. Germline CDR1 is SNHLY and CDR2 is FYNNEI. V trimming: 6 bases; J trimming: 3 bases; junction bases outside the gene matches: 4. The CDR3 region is CASSRGSSNEKLFF. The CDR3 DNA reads TGTGCCAGCAGCAGGGGGTCATCTAATGAAAAACTGTTTTTT.

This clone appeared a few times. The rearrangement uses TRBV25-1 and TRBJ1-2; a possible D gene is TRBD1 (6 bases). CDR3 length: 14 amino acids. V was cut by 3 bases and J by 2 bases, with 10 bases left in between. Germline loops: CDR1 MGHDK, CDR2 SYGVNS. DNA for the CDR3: TGTGCCAGCAGTGAGAGGGACACAAACTATGGCTACACCTTC. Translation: CASSERDTNYGYTF.